These T cell receptor beta chains were read from a single sample in a study of a mutant IDH1 vaccine in newly diagnosed glioma. No antigen has been identified for these receptors. The method was immunoSEQ multiplex PCR; TCRdb's version includes in-frame clones alone and lacks a portion of them. The profile shows some 50,000 clones, approximately 64% of them singletons. The material was peripheral blood mononuclear cells (PBMCs), obtained from a glioma patient whose treatment included an IDH1 peptide vaccine. The receptors derive from a man aged 35-49 years with glioma. Some clones in this sample may be carry-over from other donors' samples. The CDR3 runs from the conserved cysteine through the conserved F or W. The order of the fields is J gene, clone size, V gene, D gene, CDR3 DNA, CDR3 protein. A D gene is named only where the DNA matches it firmly. Size values are once, few and many counts, or a class for expanded clones, and some rows have none.

>TRBJ2-3|NA|TRBV5-6|NA
TGTGCCAGCAGCTTGGTTGCCGGGGGCGCAGATACGCAGTATTTT
CASSLVAGGADTQYF
>TRBJ2-2|NA|TRBV10-2|NA
TGCGCCAGCAGGAGAAACACCGGGGAGCTGTTTTTT
CASRRNTGELFF
>TRBJ1-1|few|TRBV7-9|TRBD1
TGTGCCAGCAGCGACCCGGGACAGGGAGTCACTGAAGCTTTCTTT
CASSDPGQGVTEAFF
>TRBJ2-7|NA|TRBV5-4|TRBD1
TGTGCCAGCAGCTCCCGGGACAGCTACGAGCAGTACTTC
CASSSRDSYEQYF
>TRBJ2-1|NA|TRBV25-1|NA
TGTGCCAGCAGTGAACCAAGCGGGTGGAACCACAATGAGCAGTTCTTC
CASSEPSGWNHNEQFF
>TRBJ1-3|NA|TRBV5-6|NA
TGTGCCAGCAGCGGCACAAGCTCTGGAAACACCATATATTTT
CASSGTSSGNTIYF
>TRBJ1-5|NA|TRBV6-6|NA
TGTGCCAGCAGTTACGACTATCAGCCCCAGCATTTT
CASSYDYQPQHF
>TRBJ2-7|NA|TRBV27|NA
TGTGCCAGCAGTCCCGGGACTGGCTACGAGCAGTACTTC
CASSPGTGYEQYF
>TRBJ1-2|NA|TRBV9|NA
TGTGCCAGCAGCGCCGGGATTCCATATGGCTACACCTTC
CASSAGIPYGYTF
>TRBJ2-7|once|TRBV19|NA
TGTGCCAGTAGTGAATTCAAGGGGGGTTCCTACGAGCAGTACTTC
CASSEFKGGSYEQYF
>TRBJ2-4|once|TRBV4-1|NA
TGCGCCAGCAGCCAACTACAGCTAGCCAAAAACATTCAGTACTTC
CASSQLQLAKNIQYF
>TRBJ2-7|NA|TRBV5-4|NA
TGTGCCAGCAGCTCCCCCCTCTTGCCCTACGAGCAGTACTTC
CASSSPLLPYEQYF
>TRBJ2-7|few|TRBV9|TRBD2
TGTGCCAGCAGCGCCCCGGCGGGGGGGACCTTCTACGAGCAGTACTTC
CASSAPAGGTFYEQYF
>TRBJ2-3|NA|TRBV2|TRBD1
TGTGCCAGCAGTACCGGGACAGGGATCACAGATACGCAGTATTTT
CASSTGTGITDTQYF